This is a list of T cell receptor beta chains from one sample in a study of identical twins. TCRdb redid the calling of the 5' RACE reads with MiXCR, one entry per CDR3 protein. This sample carries around 960,000 distinct CDR3 sequences, more than 9% of them seen once, and the ten largest clones take roughly 1.6%. The data were also submitted as part of a second study, on yellow fever vaccine responses in identical twins.

The specimen was PBMCs. These receptor sequences come from a woman in her late teens or twenties in good health. CDR3s leave out the opening cysteine and the closing phenylalanine or tryptophan. A D gene is named only where the DNA matches it firmly. The size entry is marked missing in some rows and otherwise reads once, few, many or a size class.

j_gene	abundance	len	d_gene	v_gene	CDR3aa
TRBJ1-1	.	12	.	TRBV6-5	ASSYTARVTEAF
TRBJ2-3	few	12	.	TRBV20-1	SANIAKVTDTQY
TRBJ2-3	.	13	TRBD2	TRBV7-9	ASRSLAGETDTQY
TRBJ2-2	few	15	.	TRBV2	ASSEARVETNTGELF
TRBJ2-3	few	12	.	TRBV20-1	SASSGEDTDTQY
TRBJ1-1	few	10	.	TRBV19	ASSIWGSEAF
TRBJ1-2	many	13	TRBD1	TRBV5-1	ASSSGQATNYGYT
TRBJ2-1	many	12	.	TRBV19	ASSIAGTYNEQF
TRBJ2-2	.	13	.	TRBV28	ASRSTLLTTGELF
TRBJ2-5	.	12	TRBD2	TRBV4-1	ASSPVGLEETQY
TRBJ2-6	.	14	TRBD2	TRBV24-1	ATSDSGGSGANVLT
TRBJ1-6	few	13	.	TRBV5-4	ASKNRGWGDSPLH
TRBJ2-1	few	13	.	TRBV12-3/TRBV12-4	ASTYGLALYNEQF
TRBJ2-2	.	14	.	TRBV24-1	ATSDLGHRSAGELF
TRBJ2-3	.	16	TRBD2	TRBV28	ASSFMRGLAGRTDTQY